This is a list of T cell receptor beta chains from one sample in a study of shared clonotypes between healthy human individuals. Sequencing used immunoSEQ multiplex PCR; TCRdb keeps in-frame clones, though not all of them. The data show 180,000 or so clones, 85% to 95% seen once. Material for sequencing was naive CD4+ T cells sorted from blood. Receptors originate from a woman between 25 and 40 years old in good health. The CDR3 runs from the conserved cysteine through the conserved F or W. Each record gives: D gene, CDR3 length, V gene, J gene, clone size, CDR3 protein, CDR3 DNA. A D gene is named only where the DNA matches it firmly. Rows may omit the clone size; those that give it use once, few, many or a size class.

.	12	TRBV28	TRBJ2-5	.	CASGLDRDQVDF	TGTGCCAGCGGACTGGACCGCGACCAAGTCGACTTC
.	14	TRBV27	TRBJ2-1	.	CASSSAPLYNEQFF	TGTGCCAGCAGTAGCGCGCCCCTCTACAATGAGCAGTTCTTC
.	15	TRBV7-9	TRBJ2-3	.	CASSLPIPGPDTQYF	TGTGCCAGCAGCTTACCTATCCCGGGCCCGGATACGCAGTATTTT
.	15	TRBV27	TRBJ1-3	.	CASSATGLAGNTIYF	TGTGCCAGCAGTGCAACAGGGCTTGCTGGAAACACCATATATTTT
.	12	TRBV29-1	TRBJ2-7	few	CSVKDLAYEQYF	TGCAGCGTGAAGGACCTAGCCTACGAGCAGTACTTC
.	14	TRBV5-1	TRBJ2-7	.	CASSLTPGAREQYF	TGCGCCAGCAGCTTAACCCCGGGGGCACGGGAGCAGTACTTC
.	13	TRBV18	TRBJ1-1	.	CASSPPGLTEAFF	TGTGCCAGCTCACCACCAGGGCTCACTGAAGCTTTCTTT
.	14	TRBV5-1	TRBJ2-7	.	CASSDDLSSYEQYF	TGCGCCAGCAGCGATGACCTAAGCTCCTACGAGCAGTACTTC
.	13	TRBV6-5	TRBJ1-2	.	CASSYVPLYGYTF	TGTGCCAGCAGTTATGTTCCTTTGTATGGCTACACCTTC
.	14	TRBV5-4	TRBJ2-5	.	CASSGGTHQETQYF	TGTGCCAGCAGCGGGGGGACACATCAAGAGACCCAGTACTTC
TRBD2	15	TRBV28	TRBJ2-7	.	CASSLSASGRYEQYF	TGTGCCAGCAGTTTATCGGCTAGCGGGCGCTACGAGCAGTACTTC
TRBD2	14	TRBV6-1	TRBJ2-7	.	CASSRTSSLYEQYF	TGTGCCAGCAGTAGGACTAGTTCCCTCTACGAGCAGTACTTC